This T cell receptor beta chain was documented in a study of cytomegalovirus exposure and HLA in healthy donors. On the study more broadly: About 180 million T cells yielded approximately 110 million unique TCR beta sequences in earlier analysis.

Study-wide results and limits: For TCR beta chains, V- and J-gene trimming was later linked to a missense DCLRE1C variant.

To note about this clone: The antigen is undetermined.

Vbeta (60) and Jbeta (13) primers were used in the PCR. Produced via immunoSEQ multiplex PCR; TCRdb's table is partial and in-frame only. This sample carries some 170,000 clones, approximately 80% of them seen once, and the ten largest clones take about 7.7%. V was trimmed by 4 bases and J by 2 bases, leaving 15 bases between them. This CDR3 is 15 amino acids long. Germline CDR1 reads MNHEY; CDR2 reads SVGAGI. This receptor was taken from a woman under 40 in good health and CMV-seropositive. Input material: PBMCs. The V call is TRBV6-5, the J call TRBJ2-7; tentative D call: TRBD1 (6 bases). In DNA, the CDR3 is TGTGCCAGCAGTTCCCCGGGACACCCAACCTACGAGCAGTACTTC. This gives the protein CASSSPGHPTYEQYF.